What follows are 15 T cell receptor beta chains derived from one specimen sequenced in a study of T cell repertoires in cytomegalovirus infection. TCRdb used MiXCR to reprocess the reads, holding one entry per CDR3 protein. The data show roughly 570,000 distinct CDR3 sequences, with almost 40% seen just once and around 48% held by the top ten. Which antigens these TCRs recognize remains unknown. Sample: cultured PBMCs, taken from culture after CMV antigen stimulation. Source of these receptors: a human donor in good health (CMV status not recorded). Some clones in this sample may be carry-over from other donors' samples.

This clonotype was seen many times. This chain connects TRBV7-8 to TRBJ2-1; D not resolved. Looked up from germline, CDR1 is SGHVS and CDR2 is FQNEAQ. This CDR3 is 18 amino acids long. Trimming removed 2 bases from V and 4 bases from J, with 21 bases in between. This chain's CDR3 is CASSLTQRTTDPYNEQFF. CDR3 nucleotide sequence: TGTGCCAGCAGCTTAACACAGAGGACCACGGATCCGTACAATGAGCAGTTCTTC. The whole variable domain, remainder taken from reference TRBV7-8 and TRBJ2-1, is GAGVSQSPRYKVAKRGQDVALRCDPISGHVSLFWYQQALGQGPEFLTYFQNEAQLDKSGLPSDRFFAERPEGSVSTLKIQRTQQEDSAVYLCASSLTQRTTDPYNEQFFGPGTRLTVL.

This sequence joins TRBV6-5 and TRBJ2-7, with D possibly being TRBD1 (5 bases). Germline V gene sequence: CDR1 MNHEY, CDR2 SVGAGI. V lost 0 bases and J lost 7, with 25 bases in between. The CDR3 covers 18 residues. The CDR3: CASSYSIIRQGGDGEQYF. DNA for the CDR3: TGTGCCAGCAGTTACTCCATTATTCGGCAGGGTGGGGATGGGGAGCAGTACTTC.

The CDR3 region has the DNA TGTGCCAGCAGCCCCGGACCGTCAGGTGAAGCTTTCTTT. This sequence encodes CASSPGPSGEAFF. The chain employs TRBV5-4 and TRBJ1-1; no reliable D call. Germline CDR1 is SGHNT and CDR2 is YYREEE (reference sequence). The CDR3 is made up of 13 amino acids. V was trimmed by 4 bases and J by 7 bases, leaving 14 bases between them.

A single count supports this clonotype. The rearrangement links TRBV6-6 to TRBJ1-5, with TRBD1 identical over 7 bases. The length of the CDR3 is 14 residues. Trimming cost V 7 bases and J 6 bases; bases outside gene matches: 9. Germline V CDR1 and CDR2: MNHNY, SVGAGI (reference sequence). CDR3: CASTLARGGQPQHF. The CDR3 nucleotides are TGTGCCAGCACTCTCGCCAGGGGGGGTCAGCCCCAGCATTTT.

J is TRBJ2-6 and V is TRBV15; no firm D call. The CDR3 runs 15 residues. V dropped 0 bases and J dropped 3 bases, with 6 bases sitting between them. Germline V CDR1 and CDR2: LNHNV, YYDKDF (reference sequence). In DNA, the CDR3 is TGTGCCACCAGCAGAGAAGGAAGTGGGGCCAACGTCCTGACTTTC. Protein: CATSREGSGANVLTF.

This clonotype was counted ten times or more. V usage is TRBV7-2 and J usage is TRBJ1-2; no reliable D call. Trimming took 2 bases from V and 3 from J, leaving 7 bases between them. This CDR3 is 13 amino acids long. The germline V gene has CDR1 SGHTA and CDR2 FQGNSA. CDR3 DNA sequence: TGTGCCAGCAGCTTATCCCGAGACTATGGCTACACCTTC. This translates into CASSLSRDYGYTF.

This sequence joins TRBV7-2 and TRBJ1-5; TRBD1 matches at 7 bases. The CDR3 loop spans 16 amino acids. CDR1 and CDR2 from the germline V gene are SGHTA and FQGNSA. V lost 6 bases and J lost 5; bases outside the gene matches: 13. The CDR3 region is CASRSPQGGADQPQHF. As DNA, the CDR3 is TGTGCCAGCAGATCCCCTCAAGGGGGCGCGGATCAGCCCCAGCATTTT.

This clonotype came up a few times. The chain carries TRBV6-1 and TRBJ2-7; 9 bases are a match to TRBD2. V was pared by 5 bases and J by 1 base, with 12 bases of the junction left unmatched. This CDR3 is built from 17 residues. Germline V gives CDR1 MNHNS, CDR2 SASEGT. The CDR3 DNA is TGTGCCAGCAGTCGCGGCGTGGGCGGGAGGGGGTCCTACGAGCAGTACTTC. Translated, it gives CASSRGVGGRGSYEQYF.

This clonotype was seen a few times. The gene calls are TRBV19 and TRBJ1-3; maybe TRBD1 (6 bases). V lost 5 bases and J lost 0, with 23 bases in between. Germline assignment: CDR1 LNHDA and CDR2 SQIVND (reference sequence). The CDR3 consists of 19 residues. CDR3 in DNA: TGTGCCAGTAGTCCCCGACCCACACCGACAGGATACTCTGGAAACACCATATATTTT. Translated: CASSPRPTPTGYSGNTIYF.

This clonotype has more than one count but fewer than ten. V is TRBV27 and J is TRBJ1-6, with D perhaps TRBD1 (5 bases). Germline V CDR1 and CDR2: MNHEY, SMNVEV (reference sequence). There are 14 residues in the CDR3. V dropped 8 bases and J dropped 7 bases, with 15 bases sitting between them. CDR3 DNA sequence: TGTGCCAGCGGAACCGGGACGGGCAATTCACCCCTCCACTTT. It encodes CASGTGTGNSPLHF.

The rearrangement joins TRBV19 to TRBJ2-5; D is possibly TRBD1 (6 bases). This CDR3 comprises 15 residues. Looked up from germline, CDR1 is LNHDA and CDR2 is SQIVND (reference sequence). Trimming removed 5 bases at V and 3 bases at J, with 16 bases between. The chain's CDR3 is CASSDWQGLKETQYF. The CDR3, as DNA: TGTGCCAGTAGTGATTGGCAGGGGCTTAAAGAGACCCAGTACTTC.

The chain couples TRBV6-1 to TRBJ2-1; D may be TRBD1 or TRBD2 (5 bases each). This CDR3 has 13 residues. The V gene's germline CDR1 is MNHNS and CDR2 SASEGT. With 9 bases removed from V and 2 bases from J, the gap between germline ends came to 11 bases. CDR3: CASGAEAYNEQFF. The DNA of the CDR3 is TGTGCCAGTGGGGCGGAGGCCTACAATGAGCAGTTCTTC.

This clonotype came up a few times. The rearrangement joins TRBV12-3 or TRBV12-4 to TRBJ2-3; 11 bases are a match to TRBD2. The CDR3 runs to 15 residues. V was pared by 7 bases and J by 2 bases, with 5 bases of the junction left unmatched. CDR3 residues: CASTLTSGVTDTQYF. As DNA, the CDR3 is TGTGCCAGCACCCTGACTAGCGGGGTCACAGATACGCAGTATTTT.

This clonotype was seen only a few times. The chain combines TRBV24-1 with TRBJ2-3; no reliable D call. The V gene's germline CDR1 is KGHDR and CDR2 SFDVKD. This CDR3 is 13 amino acids long. The V gene lost 9 bases and the J gene lost 2 bases, with 11 bases spanning the gap. CDR3 sequence reads: CATRNENTDTQYF. Written as DNA, the CDR3 is TGTGCCACCCGTAACGAAAACACAGATACGCAGTATTTT.

This sequence joins TRBV11-2 and TRBJ2-3, with 8 bases lining up with TRBD2. CDR1 SGHAT and CDR2 FQNNGV come from the germline V gene. The CDR3 sequence is 14 residues long. Germline trimming cut 2 bases from V and 4 bases from J; bases unmatched to any gene: 2. Here the CDR3 DNA reads TGTGCCAGCAGCTTACTAGCGGGTCCAGATACGCAGTATTTT. It codes for CASSLLAGPDTQYF. The full variable domain, in which reference TRBV11-2 and TRBJ2-3 provide the parts outside the CDR3, is EAGVAQSPRYKIIEKRQSVAFWCNPISGHATLYWYQQILGQGPKLLIQFQNNGVVDDSQLPKDRFSAERLKGVDSTLKIQPAKLEDSAVYLCASSLLAGPDTQYFGPGTRLTVL.